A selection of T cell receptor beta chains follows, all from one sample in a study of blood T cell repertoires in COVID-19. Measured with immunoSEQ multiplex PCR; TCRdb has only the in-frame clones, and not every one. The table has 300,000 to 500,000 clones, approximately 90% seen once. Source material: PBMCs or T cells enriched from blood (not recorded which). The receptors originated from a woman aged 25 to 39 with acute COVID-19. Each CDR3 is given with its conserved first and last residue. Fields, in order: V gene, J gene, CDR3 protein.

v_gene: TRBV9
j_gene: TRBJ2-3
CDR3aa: CASSVGTSGVPQDTQYF

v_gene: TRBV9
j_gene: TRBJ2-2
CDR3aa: CASRETETGELFF

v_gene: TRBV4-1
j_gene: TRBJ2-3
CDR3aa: CASSQVAGRTDTQYF

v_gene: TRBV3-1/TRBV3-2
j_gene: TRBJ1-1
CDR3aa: CASSLRAGLTEAFF

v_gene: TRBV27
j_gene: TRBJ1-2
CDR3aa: CASSLDRGGIGYTF

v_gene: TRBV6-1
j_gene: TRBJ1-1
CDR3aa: CASSEGGEPEAFF

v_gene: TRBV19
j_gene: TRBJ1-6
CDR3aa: CASSPMDRADSPLHF

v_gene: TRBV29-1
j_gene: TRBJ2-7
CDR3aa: CSVEETGHEQYF

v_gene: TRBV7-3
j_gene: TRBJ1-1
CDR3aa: CASSPTGGNTEAFF

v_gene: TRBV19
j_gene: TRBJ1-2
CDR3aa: CASNVPGPFYGYTF

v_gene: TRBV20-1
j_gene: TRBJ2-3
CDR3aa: CSAERGDTQYF

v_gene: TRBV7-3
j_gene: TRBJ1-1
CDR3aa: CASSSLTDTEAFF

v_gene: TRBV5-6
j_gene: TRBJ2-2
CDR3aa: CASSPPGQGITGELFF

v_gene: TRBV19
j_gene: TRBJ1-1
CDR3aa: CASRDPGTEAFF

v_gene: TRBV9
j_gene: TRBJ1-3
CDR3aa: CASSVDPRQGGSGNTIYF

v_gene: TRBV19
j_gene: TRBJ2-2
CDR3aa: CASSIYRATGELFF

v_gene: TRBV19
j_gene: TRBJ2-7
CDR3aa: CASSIWSGGKYEQYF

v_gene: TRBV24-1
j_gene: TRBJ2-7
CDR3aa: CATSDSGGTYEQYF

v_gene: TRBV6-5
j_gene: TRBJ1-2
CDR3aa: CASRGTGNGYTF

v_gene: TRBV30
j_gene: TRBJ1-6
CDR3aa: CAWELLNSPLHF

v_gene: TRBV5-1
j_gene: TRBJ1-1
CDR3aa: CASSVGQGNTEAFF

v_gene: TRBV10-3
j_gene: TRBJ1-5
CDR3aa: CAISEGTGANQPQHF

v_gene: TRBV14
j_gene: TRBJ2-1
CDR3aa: CASSQISEGAQRNEQFF

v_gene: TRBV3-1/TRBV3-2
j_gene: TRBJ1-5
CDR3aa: CASSHLNQPQHF

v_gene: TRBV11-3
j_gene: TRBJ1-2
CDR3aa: CASSYDTLPGDRGYTF

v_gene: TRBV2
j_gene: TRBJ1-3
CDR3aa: CASSPQSTAGNTIYF

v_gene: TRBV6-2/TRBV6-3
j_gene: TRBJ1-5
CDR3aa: CASSYSAGQGYNQPQHF

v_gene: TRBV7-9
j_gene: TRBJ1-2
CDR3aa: CASSLSEGVHGYTF

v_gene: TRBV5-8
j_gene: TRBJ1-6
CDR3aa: CASSLLSGNSPLHF

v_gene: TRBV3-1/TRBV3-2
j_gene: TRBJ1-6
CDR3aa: CASSYGTAYNSPLHF

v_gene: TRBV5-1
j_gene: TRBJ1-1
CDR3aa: CASSFEGRRTEAFF

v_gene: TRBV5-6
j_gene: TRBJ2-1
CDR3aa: CASSLLGRQLYNEQFF

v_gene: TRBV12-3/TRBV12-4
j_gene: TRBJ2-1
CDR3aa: CASSPYRGEQFF